This TCR beta chain was captured by sequencing in a study of blood T cell repertoires in COVID-19. Turning to the study itself: Samples representing acute and convalescent COVID-19 were sourced from the United States, Italy and Spain. The cDNA or gDNA used as material had been derived from T cells, B-cell-depleted T cells, or PBMCs.

How the authors handled the data: For nucleated cells, counts were estimated from reference gene primer amplification. Assay: immunoSEQ multiplex PCR; the TCRdb copy retains only in-frame clones and omits some. That table furnishes V, J and clone size, whereas the DNA furnished D and trimming. This sample has about 180,000 clones, with around 83% found just once. The CDR3 spans 14 residues. The germline V gene encodes CDR1 LGHDT and CDR2 YNNKEL (reference sequence). J was trimmed by 2 bases and V by 7 bases; bases with no gene match: 6. This TCR was recovered from a woman aged 25-40 years with active or convalescent COVID-19. The rearrangement joins TRBV3-1 (or the pseudogene TRBV3-2) to TRBJ2-7, with 9 bases matching TRBD2. Sequencing used peripheral blood. In nucleotides, the CDR3 is TGTGCCAGCACGACTAGCGGAGTTCCCTACGAGCAGTACTTC. Protein: CASTTSGVPYEQYF.